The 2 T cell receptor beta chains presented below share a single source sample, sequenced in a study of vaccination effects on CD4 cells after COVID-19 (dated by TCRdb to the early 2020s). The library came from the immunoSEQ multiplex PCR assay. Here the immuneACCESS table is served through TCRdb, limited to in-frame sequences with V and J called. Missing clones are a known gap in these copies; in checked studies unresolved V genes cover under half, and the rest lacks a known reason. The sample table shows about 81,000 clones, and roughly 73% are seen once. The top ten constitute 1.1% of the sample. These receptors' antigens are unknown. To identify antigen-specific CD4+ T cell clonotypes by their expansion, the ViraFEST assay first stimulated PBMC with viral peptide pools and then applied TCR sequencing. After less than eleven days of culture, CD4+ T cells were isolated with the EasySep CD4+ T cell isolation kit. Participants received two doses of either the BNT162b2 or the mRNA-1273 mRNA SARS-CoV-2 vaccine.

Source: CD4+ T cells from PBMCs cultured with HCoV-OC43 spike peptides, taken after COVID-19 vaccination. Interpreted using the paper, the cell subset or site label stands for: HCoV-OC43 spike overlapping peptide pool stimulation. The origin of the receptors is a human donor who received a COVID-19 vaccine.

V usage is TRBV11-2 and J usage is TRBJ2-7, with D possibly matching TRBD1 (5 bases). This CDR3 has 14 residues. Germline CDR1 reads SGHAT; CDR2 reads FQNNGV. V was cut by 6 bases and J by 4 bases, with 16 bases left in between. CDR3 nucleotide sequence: TGTGCCAGCAGTCTCAACCCTGGGGCGTACGAGCAGTACGTC. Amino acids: CASSLNPGAYEQYV.

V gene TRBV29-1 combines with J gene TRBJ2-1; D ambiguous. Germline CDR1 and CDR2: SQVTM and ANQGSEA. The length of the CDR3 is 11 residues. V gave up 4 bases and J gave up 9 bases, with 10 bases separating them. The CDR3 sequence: CSVGISPEQFF. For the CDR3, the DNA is TGCAGCGTTGGGATCTCTCCTGAGCAGTTCTTC.